These T cell receptor beta chains were read from a single sample in a study of a mutant IDH1 vaccine in newly diagnosed glioma. TCRdb's copy holds only in-frame clones and misses some; the assay was immunoSEQ multiplex PCR. This sample carries approximately 61,000 clones, 80% of them seen once, and the ten largest clones take around 6.5%. Their antigens are not known. The sequenced sample was PBMCs, obtained from a glioma patient whose treatment included an IDH1 peptide vaccine. These receptors were taken from a man aged 45-65 years with glioma. The CDR3 runs from the conserved cysteine through the conserved F or W. Fields, in order: CDR3 DNA, CDR3 protein, clone size, V gene, D gene, J gene. The D gene is left open where the match is weak. Size values are once, few and many counts, or a class for expanded clones, and some rows have none.

DNA: TGCGCCAGCAGCCCGGACATCTCTGGAAACACCATATATTTT
CDR3: CASSPDISGNTIYF
size: -
V: TRBV4-3
D: -
J: TRBJ1-3

DNA: TGTGCCAGCAGCGTAGACTTAGGCGCGAATGAGCAGTTCTTC
CDR3: CASSVDLGANEQFF
size: medium-sized
V: TRBV9
D: -
J: TRBJ2-1

DNA: TGCGCCAGCAGTGTGACCCCCGGGACTAGCGGCAATGAGCAGTTCTTC
CDR3: CASSVTPGTSGNEQFF
size: -
V: TRBV10-1
D: TRBD2
J: TRBJ2-1

DNA: TGTGCCAGCAGTCTAGCGGGAGCGCGGGAGCAGTTCTTC
CDR3: CASSLAGAREQFF
size: -
V: TRBV5-4
D: TRBD2
J: TRBJ2-1

DNA: TGTGCCAGCAGCCCACCGGGACAGTACTCCTACAATGAGCAGTTCTTC
CDR3: CASSPPGQYSYNEQFF
size: -
V: TRBV7-2
D: TRBD1
J: TRBJ2-1

DNA: TGCGCCAGCCCCGCCGGGACAGTTGAGCAGTACTTC
CDR3: CASPAGTVEQYF
size: -
V: TRBV5-1
D: TRBD1
J: TRBJ2-7

DNA: TGTGCCAGCAGCTTAAACTATGGCTACACCTTC
CDR3: CASSLNYGYTF
size: -
V: TRBV7-9
D: -
J: TRBJ1-2

DNA: TGTGCCAGCTCACCACGGGATGACGAGCAGTACTTC
CDR3: CASSPRDDEQYF
size: -
V: TRBV18
D: -
J: TRBJ2-7

DNA: TGTGCCAGCAGCTTAGGGTCAGCGGGGGGCCGCCTGATATTCTACGAGCAGTACTTC
CDR3: CASSLGSAGGRLIFYEQYF
size: -
V: TRBV7-9
D: TRBD2
J: TRBJ2-7

DNA: TGCGCCAGCAGCCAACTTATGGACGGCTACGAGCAGTACTTC
CDR3: CASSQLMDGYEQYF
size: -
V: TRBV4-3
D: -
J: TRBJ2-7

DNA: TGTGCCACCAGCAGAGAACTAGCGGGAGAATCGAATGAGCAGTTCTTC
CDR3: CATSRELAGESNEQFF
size: -
V: TRBV15
D: TRBD2
J: TRBJ2-1